This T cell receptor (beta chain) was profiled in a study of T cell clusters in autoimmune cytopenias. TRB was amplified from roughly 270 ng of peripheral blood genomic DNA per sample. TRB was amplified by touch-down multiplex PCR, primer pools A and B combined. TCRdb re-called the multiplex PCR reads and gives one entry per CDR3 protein, without DNA. Its listing shows over 7,500 distinct CDR3 sequences. Germline V gives CDR1 MNHEY, CDR2 SVGAGI. CDR3 size: 13 residues. Sequenced: peripheral blood. This chain uses TRBV6-5 with TRBJ1-2. The receptor was isolated from a human donor with an autoimmune cytopenia or autoimmune hepatitis (not recorded which). The CDR3 protein is CASSPISNYGYTF.